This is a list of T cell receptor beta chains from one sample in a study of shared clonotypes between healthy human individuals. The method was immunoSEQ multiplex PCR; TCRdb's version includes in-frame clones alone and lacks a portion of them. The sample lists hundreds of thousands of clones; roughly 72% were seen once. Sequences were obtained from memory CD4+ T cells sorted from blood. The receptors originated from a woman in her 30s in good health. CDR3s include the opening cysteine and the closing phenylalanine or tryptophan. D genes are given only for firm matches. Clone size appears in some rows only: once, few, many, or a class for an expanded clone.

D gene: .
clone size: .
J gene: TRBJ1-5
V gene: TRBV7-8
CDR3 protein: CASRAEGRYQPQHF
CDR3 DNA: TGTGCCAGCAGGGCCGAGGGGAGGTATCAGCCCCAGCATTTT

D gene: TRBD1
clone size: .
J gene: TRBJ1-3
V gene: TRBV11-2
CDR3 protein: CASNHGTGSGNTIYF
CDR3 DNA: TGTGCCAGCAACCACGGGACAGGCTCTGGAAACACCATATATTTT

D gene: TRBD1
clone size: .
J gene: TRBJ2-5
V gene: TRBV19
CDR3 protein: CAQGRTGQYF
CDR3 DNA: TGTGCCCAAGGCAGGACAGGGCAGTACTTC

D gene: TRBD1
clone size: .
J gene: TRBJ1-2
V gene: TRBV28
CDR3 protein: CASRFPLGTGKIFGQGYTF
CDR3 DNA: TGTGCCAGCAGGTTCCCCCTGGGGACAGGGAAAATTTTCGGACAAGGCTACACCTTC

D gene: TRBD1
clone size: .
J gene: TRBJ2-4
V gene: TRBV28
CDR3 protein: CASNSGGSFGKNIQYF
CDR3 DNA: TGTGCCAGCAATTCAGGGGGCAGCTTTGGCAAAAACATTCAGTACTTC

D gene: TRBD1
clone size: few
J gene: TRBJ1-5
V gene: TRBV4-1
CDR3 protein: CASSPPPSQGARQPQHF
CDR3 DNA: TGCGCCAGCAGCCCACCCCCGTCACAGGGGGCCAGGCAGCCCCAGCATTTT

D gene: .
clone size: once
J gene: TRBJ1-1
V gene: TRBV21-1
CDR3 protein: CASTTTPVEAFF
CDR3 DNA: TGTGCCAGCACTACCACTCCGGTTGAAGCTTTCTTT

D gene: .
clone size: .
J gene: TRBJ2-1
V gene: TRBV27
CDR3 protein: CASSPRGAGVYNEQFF
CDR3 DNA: TGTGCCAGCAGTCCGCGAGGAGCGGGCGTCTACAATGAGCAGTTCTTC

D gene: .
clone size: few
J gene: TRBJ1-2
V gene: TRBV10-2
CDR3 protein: CASTTANYGYTF
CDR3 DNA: TGCGCCAGCACGACAGCTAACTATGGCTACACCTTC

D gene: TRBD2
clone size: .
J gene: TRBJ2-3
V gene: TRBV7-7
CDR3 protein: CASSSGLAGVSDTQYF
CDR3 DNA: TGTGCCAGCAGCTCGGGACTAGCGGGAGTGTCAGATACGCAGTATTTT

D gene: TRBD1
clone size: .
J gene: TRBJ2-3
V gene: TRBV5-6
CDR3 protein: CASSLRLTGADTQYF
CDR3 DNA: TGTGCCAGCAGCTTACGACTAACAGGGGCAGATACGCAGTATTTT

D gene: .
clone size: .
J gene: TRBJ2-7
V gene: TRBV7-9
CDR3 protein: CASSLSNSYEQYF
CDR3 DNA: TGTGCCAGCAGCTTGTCCAATTCCTACGAGCAGTACTTC

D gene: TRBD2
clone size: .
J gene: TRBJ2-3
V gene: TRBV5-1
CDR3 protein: CASSSGLAGGPGWADTQYF
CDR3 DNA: TGCGCCAGCAGCTCGGGACTAGCGGGAGGGCCCGGTTGGGCAGATACGCAGTATTTT

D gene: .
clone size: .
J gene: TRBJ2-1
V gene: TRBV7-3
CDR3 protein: CASSSQVYNEQFF
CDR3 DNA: TGTGCCAGCAGCAGTCAGGTCTACAATGAGCAGTTCTTC

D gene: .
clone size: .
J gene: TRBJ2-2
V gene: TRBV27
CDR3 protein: CASMRDTGELFF
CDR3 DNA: TGTGCCAGCATGAGGGACACCGGGGAGCTGTTTTTT

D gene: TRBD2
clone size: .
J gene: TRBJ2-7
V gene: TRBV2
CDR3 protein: CASSVASGTDYEQYF
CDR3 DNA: TGTGCCAGCAGTGTGGCTAGCGGGACCGACTACGAGCAGTACTTC

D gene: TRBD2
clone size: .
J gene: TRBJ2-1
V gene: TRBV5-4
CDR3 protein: CASSLGLAGPSEQFF
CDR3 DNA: TGTGCCAGCAGCTTGGGGCTAGCGGGGCCCAGCGAGCAGTTCTTC

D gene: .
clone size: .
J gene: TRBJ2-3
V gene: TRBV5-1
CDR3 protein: CASSLYVGGGTDTQYF
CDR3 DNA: TGCGCCAGCAGCTTGTATGTGGGAGGAGGCACAGATACGCAGTATTTT

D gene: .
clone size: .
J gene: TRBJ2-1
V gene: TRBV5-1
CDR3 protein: CASSLGDWYNEQFF
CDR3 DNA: TGCGCCAGCAGCTTGGGAGACTGGTACAATGAGCAGTTCTTC

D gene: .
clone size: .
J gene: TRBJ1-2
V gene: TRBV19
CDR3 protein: CASSLRPTNYGYTF
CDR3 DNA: TGTGCCAGTAGTTTAAGACCGACGAACTATGGCTACACCTTC

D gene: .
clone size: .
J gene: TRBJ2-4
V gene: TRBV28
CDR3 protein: CAAEAKNIQYF
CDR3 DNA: TGTGCAGCGGAGGCCAAAAACATTCAGTACTTC

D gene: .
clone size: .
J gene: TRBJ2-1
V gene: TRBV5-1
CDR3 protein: CASSLAEGFNEQFF
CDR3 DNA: TGCGCCAGCAGCTTGGCCGAGGGTTTCAATGAGCAGTTCTTC

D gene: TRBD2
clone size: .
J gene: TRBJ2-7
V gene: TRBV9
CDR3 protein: CASSGLAEHSSYEQYF
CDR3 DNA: TGTGCCAGCAGCGGACTAGCGGAACATTCCTCCTACGAGCAGTACTTC

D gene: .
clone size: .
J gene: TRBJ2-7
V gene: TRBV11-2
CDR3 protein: CASSPRVGRYEQYF
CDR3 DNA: TGTGCCAGCAGCCCCCGGGTAGGGCGTTACGAGCAGTACTTC

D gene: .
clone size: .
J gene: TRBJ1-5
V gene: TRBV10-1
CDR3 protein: CASSATGQVPQHF
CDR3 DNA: TGCGCCAGCAGTGCGACAGGCCAGGTGCCCCAGCATTTT

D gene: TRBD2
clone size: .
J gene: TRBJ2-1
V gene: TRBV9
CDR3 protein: CASSVGLLAGGDEQFF
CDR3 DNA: TGTGCCAGCAGCGTAGGGCTTCTAGCGGGAGGCGATGAGCAGTTCTTC

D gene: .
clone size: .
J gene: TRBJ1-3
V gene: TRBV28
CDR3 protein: CASSAIGGNTIYF
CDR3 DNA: TGTGCCAGCAGTGCCATCGGTGGAAACACCATATATTTT

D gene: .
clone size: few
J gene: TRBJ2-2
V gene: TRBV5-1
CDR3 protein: CASTSTVNTGELFF
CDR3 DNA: TGCGCCAGCACCTCGACGGTGAACACCGGGGAGCTGTTTTTT

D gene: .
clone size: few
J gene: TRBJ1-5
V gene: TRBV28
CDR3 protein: CASGGAGTNSNQPQHF
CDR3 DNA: TGTGCCAGCGGGGGCGCAGGAACTAATAGCAATCAGCCCCAGCATTTT

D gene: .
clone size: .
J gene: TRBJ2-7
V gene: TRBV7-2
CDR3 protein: CASSYGRTGWSHEQYF
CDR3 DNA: TGTGCCAGCAGCTACGGACGCACCGGATGGTCCCACGAGCAGTACTTC